A single sample is the source of the 10 T cell receptor beta chains below, sequenced in a study of CD4 T cells in relation to SARS-CoV-2 and coronaviruses. Clones were sequenced by immunoSEQ multiplex PCR, and TCRdb holds only the in-frame ones, with some missing. In the table there are approximately 50,000 clones, about 91% of which are singletons. Material for sequencing was naive CD4+ T cells from PBMCs. The subset denotes: naive CD4+ T cells isolated by negative enrichment. The receptors derive from an adult with COVID-19.

The chain links TRBV5-6 to TRBJ1-2, with D tentatively TRBD1 (6 bases). Trimming cost V 0 bases and J 1 base, with 7 bases left between them. There are 14 residues in the CDR3. Per the germline V gene, CDR1 is SGHDT and CDR2 is YYEEEE. The CDR3 loop reads CASSLEGVNYGYTF. The CDR3 DNA reads TGTGCCAGCAGCTTGGAGGGGGTTAACTATGGCTACACCTTC.

The chain joins TRBV19 to TRBJ2-1, with a tentative D call TRBD2 (6 bases). Germline values: CDR1 LNHDA, CDR2 SQIVND (reference sequence). This CDR3 has 16 residues. V lost 0 bases, J lost 6 bases, and 15 bases lay in between. CDR3 nucleotides: TGTGCCAGTAGTATAGATCCCAGCCGGGACTTCAATGAGCAGTTCTTC. It codes for CASSIDPSRDFNEQFF.

The CDR3 DNA reads TGTGCCAGCAGTCGGGGGGGCTCTGGAAACACCATATATTTT. This encodes CASSRGGSGNTIYF. The V call is TRBV28, the J call TRBJ1-3, with a weak D call TRBD1 (5 bases). The V end was cut by 5 bases, the J end by 0 bases, with 8 bases between. Germline lookup yields CDR1 MDHEN and CDR2 SYDVKM. The CDR3 consists of 14 residues.

The V gene is TRBV4-2, the J gene TRBJ2-7; tentative D call: TRBD1 (6 bases). V shed 1 base and J shed 12 bases, with 10 bases lying between them. Germline lookup yields CDR1 LGHNA and CDR2 YNFKEQ. The CDR3 has 11 amino acids. This CDR3 reads CASSQAGVWYF. CDR3 in DNA: TGTGCCAGCAGCCAAGCAGGGGTATGGTACTTC.

The rearrangement uses TRBV6-5 and TRBJ2-3; D is uncertain. The V and J ends lost 7 bases and 3 bases respectively, with 11 bases between them. The CDR3 has 13 amino acids. Germline V CDR1 and CDR2: MNHEY, SVGAGI. The CDR3 sequence: CASTLLLTDTQYF. The CDR3, as DNA: TGTGCCAGCACACTACTGTTGACAGATACGCAGTATTTT.

The chain joins TRBV15 to TRBJ2-3; possible D gene TRBD2, 5 bases. CDR1 and CDR2 (germline): LNHNV, YYDKDF (reference sequence). With 3 bases removed from V and 5 bases from J, the gap between germline ends came to 18 bases. The CDR3 is 16 amino acids. The CDR3, as DNA: TGTGCCACCAGCAGGGCCGATTTGAGGGCCTTAGATACGCAGTATTTT. Protein: CATSRADLRALDTQYF.

The chain couples TRBV11-2 to TRBJ1-4, with D possibly TRBD1 on 5 matching bases. Trimming took off 2 bases at V and 14 bases at J, with 24 bases between the two ends. The V gene's germline CDR1 is SGHAT and CDR2 FQNNGV. This CDR3 is built from 16 residues. The CDR3 nucleotides are TGTGCCAGCAGCTTACATCAGGGTCCGGATCGGGGCCGGCTGTTTTTT. The encoded protein is CASSLHQGPDRGRLFF.

The chain carries TRBV12-3 or TRBV12-4 and TRBJ2-7; D remains unclear. This CDR3 is 11 amino acids long. Trimming left V 4 bases short and J 4 bases short, with 5 bases between. The CDR3 loop reads CASSSKYEQYF. CDR3 DNA: TGTGCCAGCAGTTCCAAGTACGAGCAGTACTTC.

Here the CDR3 DNA reads TGTGTCAGAAGCTTCCCTGGTGGCGGGAGGGCGTTCTATCCGGCCCAGTACTTC. Its translation: CVRSFPGGGRAFYPAQYF. The rearrangement uses TRBV7-5 and TRBJ2-5; the DNA was not used to check the table's D call, TRBD2. TRBV7-5 is noted as a pseudogene. The CDR3 length is 18 residues.

The chain carries TRBV2 and TRBJ2-3; tentatively, D is TRBD1 or TRBD2 (5 bases each). CDR1 is SNHLY, CDR2 FYNNEI, per germline. CDR3 length: 17 residues. The V and J ends lost 7 bases and 9 bases respectively, with 29 bases between them. This chain's CDR3 is CASNRVGTARSLGTQYF. CDR3 bases: TGTGCCAGCAACAGAGTCGGGACGGCCCGGAGTCTGGGCACGCAGTATTTT.